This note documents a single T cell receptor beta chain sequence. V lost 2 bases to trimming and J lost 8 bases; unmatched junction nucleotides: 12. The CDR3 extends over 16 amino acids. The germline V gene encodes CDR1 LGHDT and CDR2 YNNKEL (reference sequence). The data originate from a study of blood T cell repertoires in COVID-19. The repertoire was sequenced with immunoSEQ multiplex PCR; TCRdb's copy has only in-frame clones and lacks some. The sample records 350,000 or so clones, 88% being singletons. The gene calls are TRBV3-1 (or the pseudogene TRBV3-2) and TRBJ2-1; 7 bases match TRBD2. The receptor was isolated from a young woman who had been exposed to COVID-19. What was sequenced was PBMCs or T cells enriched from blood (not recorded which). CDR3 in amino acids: CASSQLPAGGSDEQFF. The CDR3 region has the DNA TGTGCCAGCAGCCAACTTCCGGCCGGGGGGAGCGATGAGCAGTTCTTC.